One and the same sample provided the 17 T cell receptor beta chains below, sequenced in a study of blood T cell repertoires in COVID-19. Repertoires were generated with immunoSEQ multiplex PCR, while TCRdb's copy carries only in-frame clones and drops some. The table has some 190,000 clones, 85% seen once. The sample comprised peripheral blood. Source of these receptors: a woman aged 55-70 years with acute or convalescent COVID-19.

This sequence joins TRBV28 and TRBJ1-5, with a weak D call TRBD1 (6 bases). The CDR3 loop spans 16 amino acids. From germline, CDR1 is MDHEN and CDR2 SYDVKM. Between the trimmed V and J ends, which lost 3 bases and 3 bases, there was a span of 15 bases. CDR3 region: CASSFGSRTVNQPQHF. The CDR3, as DNA: TGTGCCAGCAGTTTTGGCTCCCGGACAGTCAATCAGCCCCAGCATTTT.

The sample holds one count of this clone. V and J are TRBV7-9 and TRBJ2-1, with 9 bases fitting TRBD2. V shed 5 bases and J 4 bases; nucleotides not matched to a gene: 9. CDR1 SEHNR and CDR2 FQNEAQ come from the germline V gene (reference sequence). The CDR3 loop spans 16 amino acids. The CDR3 bases are TGTGCCAGCAGCCGTAGCGGGGGCCCTCCATACAATGAGCAGTTCTTC. Amino acids: CASSRSGGPPYNEQFF.

This clone was counted a single time. This chain uses TRBV27 with TRBJ2-1; the match to TRBD1 covers 7 bases. This CDR3 comprises 16 residues. Germline V gene data show CDR1 as MNHEY and CDR2 as SMNVEV (reference sequence). V was clipped by 2 bases and J by 3 bases; unmatched bases: 7. CDR3 sequence: CASSLGDRIFYNEQFF. For the CDR3, the DNA is TGTGCCAGCAGTTTAGGGGACAGAATTTTCTACAATGAGCAGTTCTTC.

V is TRBV29-1 and J is TRBJ2-3; 11 nucleotides agree with TRBD2. V lost 7 bases, J lost 6 bases, and 15 bases stayed unmatched. The CDR3 runs 16 residues. Germline V gives CDR1 SQVTM, CDR2 ANQGSEA. The CDR3 reads CSAGRGSGRGADTQYF. In DNA, the CDR3 is TGCAGCGCCGGAAGGGGTAGCGGGAGGGGTGCTGATACGCAGTATTTT.

The rearrangement joins TRBV7-2 to TRBJ2-2, with D possibly TRBD1 on 5 matching bases. Trimming took 1 base from V and 4 from J, leaving 10 bases between them. In germline, CDR1 is SGHTA, CDR2 FQGNSA. The CDR3 is 15 residues long. This CDR3 is CASSLVVGLTGELFF. As DNA, the CDR3 is TGTGCCAGCAGCTTAGTGGTGGGGCTCACCGGGGAGCTGTTTTTT.

The V gene is TRBV12-3 or TRBV12-4, the J gene TRBJ1-2; tentatively, D is TRBD1 (5 bases). The germline V and J ends were trimmed by 1 base and 6 bases, with 6 bases remaining between them. The CDR3 is made up of 12 amino acids. This CDR3 reads CASSLGRDGYTF. CDR3 nucleotides: TGTGCCAGCAGTTTAGGCAGGGATGGCTACACCTTC.

This clone was detected once. The gene calls are TRBV24-1 and TRBJ2-3; 11 nucleotides line up with TRBD2. The CDR3 extends over 13 amino acids. Losses at the gene ends were 7 bases for V and 5 bases for J; bases not matched to a gene: 1. CDR1 and CDR2 from the germline V gene are KGHDR and SFDVKD. The CDR3 nucleotides are TGTGCCACCAGCGGACTAGCGGGAGATACGCAGTATTTT. Residues: CATSGLAGDTQYF.

The CDR3 sequence is CASSQDTLGREGRKLFF. The DNA for the CDR3 is TGTGCCAGCAGCCAAGATACCTTGGGAAGAGAGGGTAGAAAACTGTTTTTT. V gene TRBV3-1 (or the pseudogene TRBV3-2) combines with J gene TRBJ1-4; the D is unclear. CDR3 length: 17 residues. Germline V CDR1 and CDR2: LGHDT, YNNKEL (reference sequence). Trimming took off 0 bases at V and 10 bases at J, with 21 bases between the two ends.

The rearrangement links TRBV18 to TRBJ2-1, with TRBD2 matching 9 bases. This CDR3 spans 17 amino acids. V was clipped by 0 bases and J by 4 bases; unmatched bases: 7. Germline V lookup: CDR1 KGHSH, CDR2 LQKENI. In DNA, the CDR3 is TGTGCCAGCTCACCACCGCAGCGGGGGGTCTCTTACAATGAGCAGTTCTTC. Translation: CASSPPQRGVSYNEQFF.

The chain uses TRBV19 and TRBJ2-5; 8 bases match TRBD2. The CDR3 length is 14 residues. V dropped 7 bases and J dropped 1; count of bases not matched to a gene: 5. CDR1 LNHDA and CDR2 SQIVND come from the germline V gene (reference sequence). CDR3 sequence reads: CASMASGFQETQYF. The CDR3 DNA is TGTGCCAGTATGGCTAGCGGGTTCCAAGAGACCCAGTACTTC.

This rearrangement joins TRBV6-5 to TRBJ1-2, with D uncertain. Germline values: CDR1 MNHEY, CDR2 SVGAGI. The CDR3 consists of 16 residues. Trimming shortened V by 2 bases and J by 5 bases, and 18 bases separated the two germline ends. CDR3 protein: CASSYLLAGRPYGYTF. CDR3 sequence (DNA): TGTGCCAGCAGTTACCTCTTAGCCGGCCGCCCATATGGCTACACCTTC.

This clone was recorded once. This chain links TRBV7-8 with TRBJ1-4; D not certain. The V end lost 2 bases, the J end lost 8 bases, and 15 bases lay between the germline ends. CDR1 is SGHVS and CDR2 is FQNEAQ in the germline V gene. This CDR3 contains 15 residues. The CDR3 nucleotides read TGTGCCAGCAGCTTATATCCCCCCGGGTCAGAAAAACTGTTTTTT. Protein product: CASSLYPPGSEKLFF.

The chain recombines TRBV28 with TRBJ1-2, with D possibly matching TRBD1 (6 bases). There are 16 residues in the CDR3. Trimming shortened V by 7 bases and J by 3 bases, and 21 bases separated the two germline ends. Germline CDR1 and CDR2: MDHEN and SYDVKM. The CDR3 sequence: CASMPPAPQGYYGYTF. The CDR3 DNA reads TGTGCCAGCATGCCCCCCGCCCCACAGGGCTACTATGGCTACACCTTC.

The J gene is TRBJ1-3, the V gene TRBV19; D unresolved. Trimming took off 6 bases at V and 0 bases at J, with 12 bases between the two ends. This CDR3 has 15 residues. From germline, CDR1 is LNHDA and CDR2 SQIVND (reference sequence). The DNA for the CDR3 is TGTGCCAGTAGGGGCCAGGTCAGCTCTGGAAACACCATATATTTT. It specifies CASRGQVSSGNTIYF.

V and J are TRBV12-5 and TRBJ1-5; D ambiguous. V lost 7 bases and J 2 bases, leaving 12 bases between the germline ends. The CDR3 spans 14 residues. Germline V lookup: CDR1 LGHNT, CDR2 FRNRAP. CDR3 in DNA: TGTGCTAGTGCCCCCACCCCGGGCAATCAGCCCCAGCATTTT. Its protein product is CASAPTPGNQPQHF.

The V and J genes are TRBV5-1 and TRBJ1-1; 10 positions agree with TRBD1. The V and J ends lost 4 bases and 5 bases, in that order; junction bases with no gene match: 5. Germline loops: CDR1 SGHRS, CDR2 YFSETQ. CDR3 size: 14 residues. CDR3 nucleotides: TGCGCCAGCAGCGGACAGGGGGTTGGGACTGAAGCTTTCTTT. It specifies CASSGQGVGTEAFF.

This chain links TRBV15 with TRBJ1-4, with unresolved D. The V end was cut by 0 bases, the J end by 3 bases, with 11 bases between. Germline CDR1 is LNHNV and CDR2 is YYDKDF (reference sequence). The CDR3 contains 16 residues. CDR3 region: CATSRELNSPNEKLFF. CDR3 nucleotide sequence: TGTGCCACCAGCAGAGAATTGAACAGCCCTAATGAAAAACTGTTTTTT. Full variable domain (missing parts from reference TRBV15 and TRBJ1-4): DAMVIQNPRYQVTQFGKPVTLSCSQTLNHNVMYWYQQKSSQAPKLLFHYYDKDFNNEADTPDNFQSRRPNTSFCFLDIRSPGLGDTAMYLCATSRELNSPNEKLFFGSGTQLSVL.